These T cell receptor beta chains were read from a single sample in a study of T cell responses to AZD1222 COVID-19 vaccine. This table comes from immunoSEQ multiplex PCR, and its TCRdb copy is limited to in-frame clones, with some not included. The sample records roughly 120,000 clones, 80% to 95% being singletons. Here the sequenced sample was peripheral blood, taken 28 days after the second AZD1222 dose. The receptor set was obtained from an adult who received the AZD1222 COVID-19 vaccine. Each CDR3 is given without its conserved first and last residue. The D gene is left open where the match is weak.

V: TRBV2
D: TRBD1
J: TRBJ2-3
CDR3: ASSDGTGVVDTQY

V: TRBV15
D: .
J: TRBJ1-2
CDR3: ATSRGPGWGYT

V: TRBV19
D: .
J: TRBJ1-5
CDR3: ASSIYGDQPQH

V: TRBV11-2
D: TRBD1
J: TRBJ1-2
CDR3: ASSLGGTGLYGYT

V: TRBV5-8
D: .
J: TRBJ1-5
CDR3: ASSGPGQPQH

V: TRBV2
D: .
J: TRBJ1-5
CDR3: ASSNERVHQPQH

V: TRBV5-1
D: .
J: TRBJ2-3
CDR3: ASSVETGADTQY

V: TRBV11-2
D: TRBD2
J: TRBJ2-7
CDR3: ASSSPLRLAGNLYEQY

V: TRBV20-1
D: .
J: TRBJ2-1
CDR3: SASGGDEQF

V: TRBV4-2
D: .
J: TRBJ1-6
CDR3: ASSQVSGPSTSSDLSPLH

V: TRBV2
D: .
J: TRBJ1-2
CDR3: ASSSGPAFYGYT

V: TRBV7-2
D: .
J: TRBJ1-3
CDR3: ASSNPGERTIY

V: TRBV6-5
D: TRBD2
J: TRBJ2-7
CDR3: ASSYVGLAVYEQY

V: TRBV7-9
D: TRBD2
J: TRBJ2-5
CDR3: ASSLLLAGSQETQY

V: TRBV3-1/TRBV3-2
D: .
J: TRBJ1-1
CDR3: ASSQLSEAF

V: TRBV11-2
D: .
J: TRBJ2-3
CDR3: ASTPGASSSDTQY

V: TRBV5-5
D: .
J: TRBJ1-5
CDR3: ASSLGAGDQPQH

V: TRBV19
D: TRBD1
J: TRBJ1-3
CDR3: ASSGQGAGNTIY

V: TRBV5-1
D: .
J: TRBJ2-3
CDR3: ASNPTITDTQY

V: TRBV7-8
D: .
J: TRBJ2-5
CDR3: ASSLPGGGETQY

V: TRBV30
D: .
J: TRBJ1-3
CDR3: AWTLGNTIY

V: TRBV2
D: .
J: TRBJ1-6
CDR3: ASSQEINSPLH